Shown below are 23 T cell receptor beta chains from a single sample sequenced in a study of cytomegalovirus exposure and HLA in healthy donors. Researchers ran the PCR with 60 Vbeta and 13 Jbeta primers. Clones were read by immunoSEQ multiplex PCR, and TCRdb kept only the in-frame ones, dropping some. Of roughly 200,000 clones in the sample, approximately 80% were seen once. Specimen: PBMCs. These TCRs come from a woman under 40 in good health and CMV-seropositive.

The CDR3 DNA reads TGTGCCAGCAGTGTCGTCGGACGGGGGGACACAGATACGCAGTATTTT. Its translation: CASSVVGRGDTDTQYF. The chain combines TRBV6-4 with TRBJ2-3; TRBD2 agrees at 7 bases. The germline V gene has CDR1 MRHNA and CDR2 SNTAGT. J lost 2 bases, V lost 4 bases, and 9 bases had no gene match. CDR3 length equals 16 residues.

The V gene is TRBV15, the J gene TRBJ2-5; possibly TRBD1 for D (5 bases). V lost 0 bases and J 3 bases, leaving 14 bases between the germline ends. Germline CDR1 and CDR2: LNHNV and YYDKDF (reference sequence). CDR3 size: 16 residues. The CDR3 region is CATSRDPAAGKETQYF. Here the CDR3 DNA reads TGTGCCACCAGCAGAGATCCGGCGGCAGGGAAAGAGACCCAGTACTTC.

The chain has TRBV6-5 and TRBJ1-1; 7 nucleotides agree with TRBD1. CDR3 length: 13 residues. Germline CDR1 is MNHEY and CDR2 is SVGAGI. Losses at the gene ends were 5 bases for V and 6 bases for J; bases not matched to a gene: 6. For the CDR3, the DNA is TGTGCCAGCAGTCGTTCCACAGGGGCTGAAGCTTTCTTT. Its protein is CASSRSTGAEAFF.

The rearrangement uses TRBV6-1 and TRBJ1-6; 9 nucleotides line up with TRBD1. Trimming cost V 4 bases and J 7 bases; bases outside gene matches: 11. This CDR3 spans 17 amino acids. CDR1 and CDR2 from the germline V gene are MNHNS and SASEGT. The CDR3 DNA is TGTGCCAGCAGTGCTCTAATCTGGACAGGGGACAATTCACCCCTCCACTTT. This sequence encodes CASSALIWTGDNSPLHF.

The rearrangement uses TRBV10-3 and TRBJ1-5; weak D call: TRBD1 (6 bases). V dropped 3 bases and J dropped 0 bases, with 15 bases sitting between them. The CDR3 runs 17 residues. Germline V gene lookup returns CDR1 ENHRY and CDR2 SYGVKD. The CDR3 DNA is TGTGCCATCAGTGATACAGGACAGATACTTAGCAATCAGCCCCAGCATTTT. This codes for CAISDTGQILSNQPQHF.

The chain couples TRBV30 to TRBJ1-1; D gene unclear. V lost 5 bases and J 2 bases, leaving 12 bases between the germline ends. Germline lookup yields CDR1 GTSNPN and CDR2 SVGIG (reference sequence). The CDR3 contains 13 residues. CDR3 nucleotides: TGTGCCTGGGATACAGCTCTTAACACTGAAGCTTTCTTT. Amino acids: CAWDTALNTEAFF.

The chain recombines TRBV6-6 with TRBJ1-1; TRBD1 agrees at 7 bases. V gave up 4 bases and J gave up 11 bases; unmatched junction bases: 4. Germline lookup yields CDR1 MNHNY and CDR2 SVGAGI (reference sequence). The CDR3 consists of 11 residues. This CDR3 reads CASSLQGRAFF. For the CDR3, the DNA is TGTGCCAGCAGTTTACAGGGGAGGGCTTTCTTT.

This clone was picked up a small number of times. The CDR3 sequence is CSVTTGLYEQYF. The CDR3, as DNA: TGCAGCGTTACGACAGGCCTCTACGAGCAGTACTTC. The chain uses TRBV29-1 and TRBJ2-7, with D tentatively TRBD1 (6 bases). Per the germline V gene, CDR1 is SQVTM and CDR2 is ANQGSEA. V shed 5 bases and J shed 3 bases, with 11 bases lying between them. The CDR3 spans 12 residues.

The chain uses TRBV2 and TRBJ2-7; 13 bases agree with TRBD2. The trim removed 8 bases at V and 0 bases at J, leaving 13 bases unmatched. The CDR3 covers 18 residues. Germline CDR1 reads SNHLY; CDR2 reads FYNNEI. The CDR3, as DNA: TGTGCCAGCCATCACGGGGGACTAGCGGGGTTAAGCTCCTACGAGCAGTACTTC. Amino acid sequence: CASHHGGLAGLSSYEQYF.

V gene TRBV4-3 combines with J gene TRBJ1-1; possible D gene TRBD1, 5 bases. Trimming stripped 1 base from V and 1 base from J, with 10 bases between. Germline V gene lookup returns CDR1 LGHNA and CDR2 YSLEER. The CDR3 has 15 residues. As DNA, the CDR3 is TGCGCCAGCAGCCAAGTTTTCGGGGGGAACACTGAAGCTTTCTTT. Protein product: CASSQVFGGNTEAFF.

The CDR3 DNA reads TGTGCCAGCAGTTTATTCCCACAGAGCCTTGCCAAAAACATTCAGTACTTC. It codes for CASSLFPQSLAKNIQYF. The chain employs TRBV27 and TRBJ2-4; D is undetermined. Germline V gene data show CDR1 as MNHEY and CDR2 as SMNVEV (reference sequence). Trimming stripped 1 base from V and 1 base from J, with 14 bases between. The CDR3 is made up of 17 amino acids.

The sample holds one count of this clone. The sample holds other DNA sequences that translate to the same CDR3. This chain connects TRBV5-8 to TRBJ1-1; perhaps TRBD1 as D (5 bases). The CDR3 is 14 amino acids. Germline CDR1 reads SGHTS; CDR2 reads YDEGEE. Trimming left V 6 bases short and J 3 bases short, with 15 bases between. The CDR3: CASKLGRGYTEAFF. The DNA of the CDR3 is TGTGCCAGCAAGCTGGGGAGGGGCTACACTGAAGCTTTCTTT.

The chain is built from TRBV2 and TRBJ2-7, with TRBD2 matching over 12 bases. The V and J ends lost 4 bases and 1 base, in that order; junction bases with no gene match: 2. Germline CDR1 and CDR2: SNHLY and FYNNEI. This CDR3 spans 15 amino acids. The CDR3 loop reads CASSATSGGSYEQYF. CDR3 sequence (DNA): TGTGCCAGCAGTGCGACTAGCGGGGGATCCTACGAGCAGTACTTC.

The rearrangement uses TRBV28 and TRBJ1-3, with TRBD1 as a possible D gene (6 bases). V gave up 3 bases and J gave up 3 bases, with 12 bases separating them. Germline CDR1 and CDR2: MDHEN and SYDVKM. The CDR3 has 15 amino acids. CDR3 coding DNA: TGTGCCAGCAGTTTGGGGGGGGCGTATGGAAACACCATATATTTT. Translated: CASSLGGAYGNTIYF.

This rearrangement joins TRBV27 to TRBJ2-2; D is possibly TRBD1 (6 bases). V was shortened by 5 bases and J by 1 base, with 11 bases between the two germline ends. This CDR3 comprises 15 residues. Germline V gene sequence: CDR1 MNHEY, CDR2 SMNVEV (reference sequence). The CDR3 DNA reads TGTGCCAGCAGTATTACAGGGTTGAACACCGGGGAGCTGTTTTTT. Encoded protein: CASSITGLNTGELFF.

The rearrangement links TRBV6-5 to TRBJ2-1, with 8 bases identical to TRBD1. The germline CDR1 and CDR2 sequences are MNHEY and SVGAGI. V shed 6 bases, J shed 4 bases, and the junction held 8 bases outside the gene matches. The CDR3 has 15 amino acids. The CDR3 coding sequence is TGTGCCAGCAGCCTAACAGGGGGGTCTTACAATGAGCAGTTCTTC. Translation: CASSLTGGSYNEQFF.

The J gene is TRBJ2-7, the V gene TRBV28, with a weak D call TRBD1 (5 bases). Trimming shortened V by 6 bases and J by 6 bases, and 12 bases separated the two germline ends. Germline-derived CDR1 and CDR2 are MDHEN and SYDVKM. The CDR3 sequence is 12 residues long. The DNA for the CDR3 is TGTGCCAGCAGCGCAGTAGGGGTCGAGCAGTACTTC. The encoded protein is CASSAVGVEQYF.

This chain uses TRBV5-6 with TRBJ2-1; D is possibly TRBD2 (6 bases). The V end was cut by 3 bases, the J end by 6 bases, with 16 bases between. CDR1 is SGHDT and CDR2 is YYEEEE in the germline V gene. The CDR3 covers 15 residues. CDR3 residues: CASSSRLERRNEQFF. The CDR3 DNA reads TGTGCCAGCAGCTCCAGACTAGAGCGCCGCAATGAGCAGTTCTTC.

This clone appeared once. The V call is TRBV6-5, the J call TRBJ2-1, with D possibly being TRBD2 (6 bases). Germline CDR1 MNHEY, CDR2 SVGAGI. This CDR3 is 14 amino acids long. Between the trimmed V and J ends, which lost 5 bases and 7 bases, there was a span of 15 bases. CDR3 sequence: CASSPGRGRNEQFF. The DNA for the CDR3 is TGTGCCAGCAGTCCAGGCCGGGGGAGGAATGAGCAGTTCTTC.

The gene calls are TRBV6-6 and TRBJ2-7; a weak D match, TRBD1 (6 bases). This CDR3 spans 15 amino acids. V gave up 0 bases and J gave up 6 bases, with 15 bases separating them. CDR1 is MNHNY, CDR2 SVGAGI, per germline (reference sequence). The CDR3 nucleotides are TGTGCCAGCAGTTACTCCGGGGCAGGGGCCGGCGAGCAGTACTTC. This codes for CASSYSGAGAGEQYF.

The chain is built from TRBV30 and TRBJ1-4; the D is unclear. The germline V gene encodes CDR1 GTSNPN and CDR2 SVGIG (reference sequence). CDR3 length: 10 amino acids. V lost 4 bases and J 8 bases, leaving 5 bases between the germline ends. CDR3 sequence reads: CAWKSEKLFF. The DNA for the CDR3 is TGTGCCTGGAAGAGCGAAAAACTGTTTTTT.

This clone was seen more than once but under ten times. The chain joins TRBV28 to TRBJ2-6; D is possibly TRBD1 (5 bases). V lost 7 bases to trimming and J lost 6 bases, with 16 bases between them. Looked up from germline, CDR1 is MDHEN and CDR2 is SYDVKM. The CDR3 totals 15 residues. Here the CDR3 DNA reads TGTGCCAGCACCCCTGGGGCCCCCGAGGCCAACGTCCTGACTTTC. This sequence encodes CASTPGAPEANVLTF.

V and J are TRBV4-3 and TRBJ2-2; 10 positions match TRBD2. J was trimmed by 5 bases and V by 1 base; bases with no gene match: 7. The CDR3 sequence is 17 residues long. Per germline, CDR1 LGHNA and CDR2 YSLEER. The CDR3 DNA reads TGCGCCAGCAGCCAAGTTGGTAGCGGGAGGTGGACCGGGGAGCTGTTTTTT. Its protein product is CASSQVGSGRWTGELFF.